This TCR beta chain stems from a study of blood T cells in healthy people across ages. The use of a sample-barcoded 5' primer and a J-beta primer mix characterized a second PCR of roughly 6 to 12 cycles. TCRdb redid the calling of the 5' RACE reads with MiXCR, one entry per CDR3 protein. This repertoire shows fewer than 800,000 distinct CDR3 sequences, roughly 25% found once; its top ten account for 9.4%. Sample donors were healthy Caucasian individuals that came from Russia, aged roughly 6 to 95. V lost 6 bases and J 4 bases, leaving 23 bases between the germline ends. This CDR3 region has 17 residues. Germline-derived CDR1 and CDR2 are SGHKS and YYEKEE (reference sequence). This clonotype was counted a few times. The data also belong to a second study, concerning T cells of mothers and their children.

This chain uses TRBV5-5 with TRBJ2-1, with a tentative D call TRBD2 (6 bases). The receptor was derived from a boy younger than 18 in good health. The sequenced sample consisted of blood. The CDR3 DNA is TGTGCCAGCAACCCCCGTGTACTAGCAGGAGGATACAATGAGCAGTTCTTC. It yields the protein CASNPRVLAGGYNEQFF.